The clone carrying this T cell receptor beta chain was seen only a few times. As yet, its antigen is unknown. The data derive from a study of shared clonotypes between healthy human individuals. Study findings and constraints: Among a few donors, roughly 5% of naive CD4 clonotypes were found in common. Clonotype sharing across donors was expected to vary with sequencing depth.

Data came from immunoSEQ multiplex PCR; TCRdb stores just in-frame clones and leaves some out. Of 600,000 to 800,000 clones in the sample, around 77% were seen once. Unmatched junction bases numbered 9, after V lost 3 bases and J lost 10 bases. This CDR3 spans 14 amino acids. The germline V gene encodes CDR1 KGHSH and CDR2 LQKENI. V and J are TRBV18 and TRBJ2-1; 7 nucleotides agree with TRBD2. Sequenced material: memory CD4+ T cells sorted from blood. Subset noted: CD45RA-negative fraction. The TCR comes from a woman aged 30 to 39 in good health. Here the CDR3 DNA reads TGTGCCAGCTCACCGGATGTTACGGGAGGAGAGCAGTTCTTC. Protein product: CASSPDVTGGEQFF.